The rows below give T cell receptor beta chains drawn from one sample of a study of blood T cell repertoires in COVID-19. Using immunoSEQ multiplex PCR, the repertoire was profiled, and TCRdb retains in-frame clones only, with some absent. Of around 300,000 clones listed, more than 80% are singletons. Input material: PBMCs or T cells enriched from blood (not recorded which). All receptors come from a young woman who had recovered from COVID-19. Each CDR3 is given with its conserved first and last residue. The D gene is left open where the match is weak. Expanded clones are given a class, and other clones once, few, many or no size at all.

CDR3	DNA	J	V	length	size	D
CASSLDGTGVYGYTF	TGCGCCAGCAGCTTGGACGGGACAGGGGTCTATGGCTACACCTTC	TRBJ1-2	TRBV5-1	15	NA	TRBD1
CASSLGLGQGTHEQYF	TGCGCCAGCAGCTTGGGGTTGGGACAGGGTACCCACGAGCAGTACTTC	TRBJ2-7	TRBV5-1	16	NA	TRBD1
CASSLAPTENTEAFF	TGTGCCAGCAGCTTGGCCCCGACAGAGAACACTGAAGCTTTCTTT	TRBJ1-1	TRBV5-6	15	NA	NA
CASSPSGGASTDTQYF	TGCGCCAGCAGCCCCAGCGGGGGGGCGAGCACAGATACGCAGTATTTT	TRBJ2-3	TRBV5-1	16	once	TRBD2
CASSGTGAGRQPQHF	TGTGCCAGTAGTGGGACAGGGGCTGGGAGACAGCCCCAGCATTTT	TRBJ1-5	TRBV19	15	NA	TRBD1
CASSGSGEKLFF	TGTGCCAGCAGTGGGAGTGGTGAAAAACTGTTTTTT	TRBJ1-4	TRBV28	12	NA	NA
CASSPGEGAQNEQFF	TGTGCCAGCAGCCCGGGCGAGGGGGCGCAGAATGAGCAGTTCTTC	TRBJ2-1	TRBV5-6	15	NA	TRBD1
CASSQSIFGRPYEQYF	TGCGCCAGCAGTCAATCTATCTTTGGCAGGCCCTACGAGCAGTACTTC	TRBJ2-7	TRBV23-1	16	NA	NA
CASSDGGEYGYTF	TGTGCCAGCAGTGATGGAGGGGAGTATGGCTACACCTTC	TRBJ1-2	TRBV2	13	few	NA
CARSLEILLTETQYF	TGTGCCAGAAGCTTGGAAATACTGCTCACGGAGACCCAGTACTTC	TRBJ2-5	TRBV5-3	15	NA	NA
CAWGGTGVAGNTIYF	TGTGCCTGGGGGGGGACCGGGGTCGCTGGAAACACCATATATTTT	TRBJ1-3	TRBV30	15	NA	NA
CASSQGNGYGYTF	TGTGCCAGCAGCCAAGGAAACGGCTATGGCTACACCTTC	TRBJ1-2	TRBV14	13	once	NA
CSGGTAYEQYF	TGCAGCGGCGGGACAGCCTACGAGCAGTACTTC	TRBJ2-7	TRBV29-1	11	once	NA
CASSQGDRGLGNTIYF	TGTGCCAGCAGCCAAGGGGACAGGGGACTTGGAAACACCATATATTTT	TRBJ1-3	TRBV4-2	16	NA	TRBD1
CASSQPAGGTGYNEQFF	TGTGCCAGCTCACAACCCGCCGGGGGGACAGGATACAATGAGCAGTTCTTC	TRBJ2-1	TRBV18	17	NA	NA
CASSPPETGGNFGYGYTF	TGTGCCAGCTCACCACCGGAGACAGGGGGCAATTTCGGCTATGGCTACACCTTC	TRBJ1-2	TRBV18	18	NA	TRBD1
CASSLSGGPNEQFF	TGTGCCAGCAGCTTAAGCGGGGGGCCTAATGAGCAGTTCTTC	TRBJ2-1	TRBV9	14	NA	TRBD2
CASSSQGYEQYF	TGTGCCAGCAGCTCACAGGGCTACGAGCAGTACTTC	TRBJ2-7	TRBV5-4	12	few	NA
CASSFPGRQETQYF	TGCGCCAGCAGCTTTCCAGGGAGGCAAGAGACCCAGTACTTC	TRBJ2-5	TRBV5-1	14	NA	NA
CASSPRGPGETEAFF	TGTGCCAGCAGCCCCAGGGGGCCAGGGGAGACTGAAGCTTTCTTT	TRBJ1-1	TRBV3-1/TRBV3-2	15	few	TRBD1
CASRRTGGYNSPLHF	TGTGCCAGCAGACGGACAGGGGGCTATAATTCACCCCTCCACTTT	TRBJ1-6	TRBV6-5	15	NA	TRBD1
CASSPGNTGGELFF	TGTGCCAGCAGTCCGGGGAACACGGGCGGGGAGCTGTTTTTT	TRBJ2-2	TRBV6-4	14	NA	NA
CAIKSDREGNTIYF	TGTGCCATCAAAAGCGACAGGGAAGGAAACACCATATATTTT	TRBJ1-3	TRBV10-3	14	few	TRBD1
CASRPTLRSYNEQFF	TGTGCCAGCAGACCGACTCTCCGCTCCTACAATGAGCAGTTCTTC	TRBJ2-1	TRBV27	15	NA	NA
CASSLRTRGLGNTEAFF	TGTGCCAGCAGTTTAAGGACGAGGGGGCTAGGGAACACTGAAGCTTTCTTT	TRBJ1-1	TRBV28	17	NA	TRBD1
CASSLGASPSAGNTIYF	TGTGCCAGCAGCTTAGGAGCCAGCCCTTCAGCGGGAAACACCATATATTTT	TRBJ1-3	TRBV11-2	17	NA	NA
CASSVGTGTYNEQFF	TGTGCCAGCAGCGTCGGGACAGGAACCTACAATGAGCAGTTCTTC	TRBJ2-1	TRBV9	15	NA	TRBD1
CASRRETANTEAFF	TGTGCCAGCAGGCGAGAAACAGCGAACACTGAAGCTTTCTTT	TRBJ1-1	TRBV6-5	14	NA	NA
CASSPRGGDGYTF	TGTGCCAGCAGCCCGCGGGGGGGCGATGGCTACACCTTC	TRBJ1-2	TRBV11-1	13	NA	NA
CASRLDRRNTGELFF	TGTGCCAGCCGATTGGACAGGCGGAACACCGGGGAGCTGTTTTTT	TRBJ2-2	TRBV6-5	15	NA	TRBD1
CASGAGRAQPEQFF	TGTGCCAGCGGGGCGGGGCGGGCCCAACCTGAGCAGTTCTTC	TRBJ2-1	TRBV6-5	14	NA	NA
CATSRDPRTGGGYTF	TGTGCCACCAGCAGAGACCCCAGGACAGGAGGTGGCTACACCTTC	TRBJ1-2	TRBV15	15	once	TRBD1
CASSDRQGSSNQPQHF	TGTGCCAGCAGTGACCGACAGGGGAGTAGCAATCAGCCCCAGCATTTT	TRBJ1-5	TRBV6-1	16	NA	TRBD1
CASSELLRARNSPLHF	TGTGCCAGCAGTGAATTACTCAGGGCACGGAATTCACCCCTCCACTTT	TRBJ1-6	TRBV6-1	16	NA	NA
CASSGARFSNQPQHF	TGTGCCAGCTCAGGGGCACGGTTCAGCAATCAGCCCCAGCATTTT	TRBJ1-5	TRBV6-5	15	NA	NA
CASSSGLAGVPSYNEQFF	TGTGCCAGCAGCAGCGGACTAGCGGGGGTGCCCTCCTACAATGAGCAGTTCTTC	TRBJ2-1	TRBV13	18	NA	TRBD2
CASSQPRPTGHPNTIYF	TGCGCCAGCAGTCAACCCAGGCCCACAGGGCATCCAAACACCATATATTTT	TRBJ1-3	TRBV23-1	17	NA	NA
CASSYSGPSGGEAFF	TGTGCCAGCAGTTACTCTGGCCCTTCGGGAGGGGAAGCTTTCTTT	TRBJ1-1	TRBV6-5	15	few	NA
CASSLGASGDTGELFF	TGTGCCAGCAGCTTGGGAGCGTCGGGAGACACCGGGGAGCTGTTTTTT	TRBJ2-2	TRBV5-6	16	NA	NA
CASSLPKNGQGRAGELFF	TGCGCCAGCAGCCTACCGAAGAATGGACAGGGACGCGCCGGGGAGCTGTTTTTT	TRBJ2-2	TRBV5-1	18	NA	TRBD1
CASSEIPGHTTGELFF	TGTGCCAGCAGTGAAATACCGGGACACACCACCGGGGAGCTGTTTTTT	TRBJ2-2	TRBV6-1	16	NA	NA
CSVEDERGGYNEQFF	TGCAGCGTTGAAGACGAGAGGGGGGGTTACAATGAGCAGTTCTTC	TRBJ2-1	TRBV29-1	15	NA	NA
CASSQDLLAGAGDTQYF	TGCGCCAGCAGCCAAGATCTTCTAGCGGGGGCGGGGGATACGCAGTATTTT	TRBJ2-3	TRBV4-1	17	NA	TRBD2
CASRPGGADTQYF	TGTGCCAGCAGACCCGGGGGGGCAGATACGCAGTATTTT	TRBJ2-3	TRBV28	13	NA	TRBD2
CSVHLAGGRETQYF	TGCAGCGTTCACCTGGCGGGGGGGAGAGAGACCCAGTACTTC	TRBJ2-5	TRBV29-1	14	NA	TRBD2
CASSLGQGLGYTF	TGTGCCAGCAGTTTAGGACAGGGGCTCGGCTACACCTTC	TRBJ1-2	TRBV12-3/TRBV12-4	13	NA	TRBD1
CASSVDRGGQQLFF	TGCGCCAGCAGCGTGGACAGGGGTGGGCAGCAACTGTTTTTT	TRBJ1-4	TRBV5-1	14	NA	TRBD1
CASGPRLGQGYGYTF	TGTGCTAGTGGTCCTCGTTTAGGACAGGGCTATGGCTACACCTTC	TRBJ1-2	TRBV12-5	15	once	TRBD1
CASSLTILAGGTQYF	TGTGCCAGCAGCTTAACTATCCTAGCGGGGGGGACGCAGTATTTT	TRBJ2-3	TRBV7-3	15	few	TRBD2
CASSLDRDQPQHF	TGTGCCAGCAGCCTCGACAGGGATCAGCCCCAGCATTTT	TRBJ1-5	TRBV12-3/TRBV12-4	13	NA	TRBD1
CASSSIGEQYF	TGTGCCAGCAGCAGTATCGGGGAGCAGTACTTC	TRBJ2-7	TRBV5-8	11	NA	NA
CASSKGDRNYGYTF	TGTGCCAGCAGCAAAGGAGACAGAAACTATGGCTACACCTTC	TRBJ1-2	TRBV21-1	14	NA	NA
CAWSYSEETQYF	TGTGCCTGGAGTTATTCTGAAGAGACCCAGTACTTC	TRBJ2-5	TRBV30	12	once	NA
CASRDLAGGQETQYF	TGTGCCAGCAGGGACTTAGCGGGGGGGCAAGAGACCCAGTACTTC	TRBJ2-5	TRBV6-1	15	NA	TRBD2
CASSFTTENTEAFF	TGTGCCAGCAGTTTTACAACAGAGAACACTGAAGCTTTCTTT	TRBJ1-1	TRBV27	14	NA	NA
CASRYDRAVGNTIYF	TGTGCCAGCAGATACGACAGGGCAGTGGGAAACACCATATATTTT	TRBJ1-3	TRBV2	15	NA	TRBD1
CASSENGGFTEAFF	TGTGCCAGCAGTGAAAACGGGGGGTTTACTGAAGCTTTCTTT	TRBJ1-1	TRBV2	14	NA	NA
CASSPERVNQPQHF	TGTGCCAGCAGCCCGGAACGGGTGAATCAGCCCCAGCATTTT	TRBJ1-5	TRBV7-9	14	NA	NA
CASSIRQGPNTGELFF	TGTGCCAGCAGCATTAGACAGGGACCTAACACCGGGGAGCTGTTTTTT	TRBJ2-2	TRBV9	16	NA	TRBD1